This T cell receptor beta chain was recovered during a study of control samples from healthy donors and cancer patients. The repertoire was sequenced with immunoSEQ multiplex PCR; TCRdb's copy has only in-frame clones and lacks some. The repertoire holds about 63,000 clones, with 87% as singletons. The source of this sequence is a woman in her sixties or seventies with lung cancer. Material for sequencing was PBMCs.

As DNA, the CDR3 is TGCGCCAGCAGCCCTGGGGGGGTTCCTAATGAAAAACTGTTTTTT. It encodes CASSPGGVPNEKLFF. The chain couples TRBV5-1 to TRBJ1-4; possibly TRBD1 for D (5 bases). V lost 4 bases to trimming and J lost 3 bases, with 13 bases between them. CDR3 length: 15 residues. Germline V gene lookup returns CDR1 SGHRS and CDR2 YFSETQ.